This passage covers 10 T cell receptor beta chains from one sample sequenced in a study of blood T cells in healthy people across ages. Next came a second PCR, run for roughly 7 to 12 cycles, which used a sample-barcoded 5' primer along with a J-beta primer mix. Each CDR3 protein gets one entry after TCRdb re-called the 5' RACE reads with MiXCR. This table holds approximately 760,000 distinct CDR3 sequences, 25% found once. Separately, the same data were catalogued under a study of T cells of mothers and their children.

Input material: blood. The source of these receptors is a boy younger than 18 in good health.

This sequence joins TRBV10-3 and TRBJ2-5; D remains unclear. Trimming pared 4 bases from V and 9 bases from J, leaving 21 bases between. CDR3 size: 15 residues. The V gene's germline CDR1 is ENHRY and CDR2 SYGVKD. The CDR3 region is CAISGMDDVAGAQYF. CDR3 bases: TGTGCCATCAGTGGGATGGACGACGTGGCTGGGGCCCAGTACTTC.

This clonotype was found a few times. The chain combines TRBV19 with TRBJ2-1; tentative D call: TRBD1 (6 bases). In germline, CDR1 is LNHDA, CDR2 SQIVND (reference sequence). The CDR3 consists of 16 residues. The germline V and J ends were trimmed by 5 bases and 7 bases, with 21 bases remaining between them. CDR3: CASSVRGAPPRNEQFF. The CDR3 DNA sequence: TGTGCCAGTAGTGTCAGGGGAGCCCCCCCACGGAATGAGCAGTTCTTC.

The CDR3 sequence is CASSYASPASGAFSGANVLTF. The CDR3 DNA reads TGTGCCAGCAGTTACGCTTCACCAGCTAGCGGGGCCTTCTCTGGGGCCAACGTCCTGACTTTC. V is TRBV6-5 and J is TRBJ2-6, with TRBD2 matching over 9 bases. Germline V gene sequence: CDR1 MNHEY, CDR2 SVGAGI. V lost 2 bases and J lost 0; bases outside the gene matches: 14. The CDR3 contains 21 residues.

The CDR3 loop reads CASSYPGGSNEKLFF. The CDR3 DNA follows: TGCGCCAGCAGTTACCCCGGGGGGAGCAATGAAAAACTGTTTTTT. The chain combines TRBV4-1 with TRBJ1-4, with D possibly TRBD1 on 5 matching bases. The CDR3 runs to 15 residues. V gave up 6 bases and J gave up 5 bases, with 16 bases separating them. The V gene's germline CDR1 is MGHRA and CDR2 YSYEKL.

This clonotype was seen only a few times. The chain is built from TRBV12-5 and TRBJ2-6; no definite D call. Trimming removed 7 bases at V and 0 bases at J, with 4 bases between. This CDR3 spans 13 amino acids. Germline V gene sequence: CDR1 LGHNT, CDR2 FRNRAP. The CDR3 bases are TGTGCTAGTGCGGGCTCTGGGGCCAACGTCCTGACTTTC. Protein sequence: CASAGSGANVLTF.

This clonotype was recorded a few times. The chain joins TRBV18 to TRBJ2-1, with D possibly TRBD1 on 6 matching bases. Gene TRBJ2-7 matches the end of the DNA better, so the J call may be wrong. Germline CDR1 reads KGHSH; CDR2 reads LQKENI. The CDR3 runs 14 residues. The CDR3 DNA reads TGTGCCAGCTCACCAACAGGGTTGGACTACGAGCAGTACTTC. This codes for CASSPTGLDYEQYF.

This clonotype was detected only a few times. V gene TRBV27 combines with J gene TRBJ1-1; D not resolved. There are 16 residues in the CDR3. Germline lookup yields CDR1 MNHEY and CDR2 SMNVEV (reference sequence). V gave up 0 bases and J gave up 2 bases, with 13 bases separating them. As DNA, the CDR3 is TGTGCCAGCAGTTTATCAGAGGTGGAGGGTAACACTGAAGCTTTCTTT. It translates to CASSLSEVEGNTEAFF.

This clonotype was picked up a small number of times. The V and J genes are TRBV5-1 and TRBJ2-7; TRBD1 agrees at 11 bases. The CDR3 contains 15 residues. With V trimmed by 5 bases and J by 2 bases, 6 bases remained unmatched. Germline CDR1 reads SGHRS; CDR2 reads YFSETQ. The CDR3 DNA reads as TGCGCCAGCAGGCAGGGGGGACAGGGGGCCTACGAGCAGTACTTC. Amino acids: CASRQGGQGAYEQYF.

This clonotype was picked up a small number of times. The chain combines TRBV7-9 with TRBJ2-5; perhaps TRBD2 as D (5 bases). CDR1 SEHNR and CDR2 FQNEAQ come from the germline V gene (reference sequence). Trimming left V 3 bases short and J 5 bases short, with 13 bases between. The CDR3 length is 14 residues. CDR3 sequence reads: CASSLSAEWETQYF. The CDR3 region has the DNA TGTGCCAGCAGCTTGTCAGCGGAGTGGGAGACCCAGTACTTC.

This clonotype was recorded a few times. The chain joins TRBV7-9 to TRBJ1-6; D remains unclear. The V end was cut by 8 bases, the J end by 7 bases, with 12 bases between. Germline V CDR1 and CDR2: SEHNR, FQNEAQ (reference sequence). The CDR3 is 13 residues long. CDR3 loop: CASEGGLNSPLHF. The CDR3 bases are TGTGCCAGCGAAGGAGGCCTGAATTCACCCCTCCACTTT.